This is a list of T cell receptor beta chains from one sample in a study of control samples from healthy donors and cancer patients. Profiled with immunoSEQ multiplex PCR; TCRdb holds only in-frame clones, not every one. The repertoire holds fewer than 65,000 clones, with roughly nine tenths as singletons. The sequencing input was PBMCs. The receptors here all came from a man aged 35 to 55 with colorectal cancer. Both conserved end residues are part of each CDR3. The order of the fields is V gene, J gene, D gene, clone size, CDR3 DNA, CDR3 protein. The D gene is left open where the match is weak. The listing skips clone size in some rows; elsewhere it reads once, few, many or a size class.

TRBV7-6,TRBJ1-6,TRBD1,-,TGTGCCAGCAGCTTACGGCAGGGGGCCGAAAATTCACCCCTCCACTTT,CASSLRQGAENSPLHF
TRBV28,TRBJ2-1,-,-,TGTGCCAGCAGTCTTATAAGGACTGAGCAGTTCTTC,CASSLIRTEQFF
TRBV7-2,TRBJ2-2,-,-,TGTGCCAGCACCCCTCGTCTTTTGGCCAGCGGTAGTTCGACCGGGGAGCTGTTTTTT,CASTPRLLASGSSTGELFF
TRBV19,TRBJ2-1,TRBD2,-,TGTGCCAGTAGTATAACGACTAGCGCATACAATGAGCAGTTCTTC,CASSITTSAYNEQFF
TRBV4-1,TRBJ1-1,-,-,TGCGCCAGCAGCCGAGGAGGAGGGAAGACTGAAGCTTTCTTT,CASSRGGGKTEAFF
TRBV7-9,TRBJ2-1,TRBD2,-,TGTGCCAGCAGCTTAGAGGGTCGCGGGGGTGAGCAGTTCTTC,CASSLEGRGGEQFF
TRBV10-3,TRBJ2-1,TRBD1,-,TGTGCCATCGGCACTAGGACAGGGGAGGGCAATGAGCAGTTCTTC,CAIGTRTGEGNEQFF
TRBV18,TRBJ2-7,TRBD2,-,TGTGCCAGCTCACTCGGCGGGAGTAACGAGCAGTACTTC,CASSLGGSNEQYF
TRBV12-5,TRBJ1-5,-,-,TGTGCTAGTGGTACCTCCGGGACACAACGACAGCCCCAGCATTTT,CASGTSGTQRQPQHF
TRBV6-5,TRBJ2-7,-,-,TGTGCCAGCCTGCGGACAGTGAATTACGAGCAGTACTTC,CASLRTVNYEQYF
TRBV4-3,TRBJ1-3,-,-,TGCGCCAGCAGCCAAGCCCGGACACCGGACTCTGGAAACACCATATATTTT,CASSQARTPDSGNTIYF
TRBV3-1/TRBV3-2,TRBJ1-2,-,-,TGTGCCAGCAGCCAAGACGAGTATGGCTACACCTTC,CASSQDEYGYTF
TRBV16,TRBJ2-1,-,-,TGTGCCAGCAGCCAATCGTTTTATGAGCAGTTCTTC,CASSQSFYEQFF
TRBV5-1,TRBJ1-1,-,-,TGCGCCAGCAGCTGGGGAGACACTGAAGCTTTCTTT,CASSWGDTEAFF
TRBV19,TRBJ1-5,TRBD1,-,TGTGCCAGTAAGAACAGGGGGCTCAATCAGCCCCAGCATTTT,CASKNRGLNQPQHF
TRBV6-5,TRBJ1-1,-,once,TGTGCCAGCAGTTACAGCAGCACTGAAGCTTTCTTT,CASSYSSTEAFF
TRBV19,TRBJ1-5,TRBD1,few,TGTGCCAGTAGGTCCCCTGAGGGGGCGCATCAGCCCCAGCATTTT,CASRSPEGAHQPQHF
TRBV19,TRBJ1-2,TRBD1,-,TGTGCCAGTAGTTCTACAGGGGGAGATGGCTACACCTTC,CASSSTGGDGYTF
TRBV19,TRBJ2-1,-,-,TGTGCCAGTAGGTTTTCAGGGGAGCATCCATACAATGAGCAGTTCTTC,CASRFSGEHPYNEQFF
TRBV5-5,TRBJ2-5,-,few,TGTGCCAGCAGCCGGCAGGGGCAAGAGACCCAGTACTTC,CASSRQGQETQYF
TRBV10-1,TRBJ1-3,-,few,TGCGCCAGCAGTGAGTCTCCTTGGACCGGGACCCTGGAAAACACCATATATTTT,CASSESPWTGTLENTIYF
TRBV19,TRBJ1-2,-,few,TGTGCCAGTAGCATTAAGTCTTTTGCGGCCTATGGCTACACCTTC,CASSIKSFAAYGYTF
TRBV7-9,TRBJ2-7,-,-,TGTGCCAGCAGCTTCGACAGAGTTGAGCAGTACTTC,CASSFDRVEQYF
TRBV10-1,TRBJ1-1,-,-,TGCGCCAGCACGGCCGCCCTGAACACTGAAGCTTTCTTT,CASTAALNTEAFF
TRBV27,TRBJ2-7,TRBD1,few,TGTGCCAGCAGTCTACCGACAGGGAGCTCCTACGAGCAGTACTTC,CASSLPTGSSYEQYF
TRBV28,TRBJ1-2,TRBD1,-,TGTGCCAGCAGTTTAGAACTAGGACAGGGGAAGGATGGCTACACCTTC,CASSLELGQGKDGYTF
TRBV7-9,TRBJ1-1,TRBD1,-,TGTGCCAGCAGCAAGGGGACAGGGACTACTGAAGCTTTCTTT,CASSKGTGTTEAFF
TRBV27,TRBJ2-1,-,-,TGTGCCAGCAGTTGGGGGGCGGTCGGGGGTGCTGAGCAGTTCTTC,CASSWGAVGGAEQFF
TRBV28,TRBJ1-2,-,once,TGTGCCAGCAGTTTCCCTGAAAGGGATTCGGGTGGCTACACCTTC,CASSFPERDSGGYTF
TRBV12-3/TRBV12-4,TRBJ1-2,-,-,TGTGCCAGCAAGGTAGACAGGATGGAGGGCTACACCTTC,CASKVDRMEGYTF
TRBV30,TRBJ2-5,-,once,TGTGCCTGGAGTGTTAGGGATGAGACCCAGTACTTC,CAWSVRDETQYF
TRBV28,TRBJ2-7,TRBD2,-,TGTGCCACCTCGGGGGGCTACGAGCAGTACTTC,CATSGGYEQYF
TRBV24-1,TRBJ2-2,-,-,TGTGCCACCAGTGACCCCCTAGTTGGCGGGGAGCTGTTTTTT,CATSDPLVGGELFF
TRBV27,TRBJ1-5,-,-,TGTGCCAGCAGTTTACAGAGCAATCAGCCCCAGCATTTT,CASSLQSNQPQHF
TRBV20-1,TRBJ2-7,-,-,TGCAGTGCTAGTTCCGCTGTTCTCTCCTACGAGCAGTACTTC,CSASSAVLSYEQYF
TRBV28,TRBJ2-1,-,-,TGTGCCAGCAGTTTATCTCTTACGATTCTTCGGTCGCCCGTTCACAATGAGCAGTTCTTC,CASSLSLTILRSPVHNEQFF
TRBV5-1,TRBJ1-6,-,-,TGCGCCAGCAGCTTGCAGGGGAGGGATAATTCACCCCTCCACTTT,CASSLQGRDNSPLHF
TRBV9,TRBJ2-7,TRBD2,-,TGTGCCAGCAGCGTAGGTAGCGGGGGAAGCTCCTACGAGCAGTACTTC,CASSVGSGGSSYEQYF
TRBV10-2,TRBJ2-5,TRBD2,-,TGCGCCAGCAGTATTTTTCCTAGCGGGCGAAGCGGGCAAGAGACCCAGTACTTC,CASSIFPSGRSGQETQYF
TRBV7-9,TRBJ1-5,-,-,TGTGCCAGCAGTTCGACGGATGACTTGCGTCCCCAGCATTTT,CASSSTDDLRPQHF
TRBV6-2/TRBV6-3,TRBJ2-7,-,-,TGTGCCAGCAGTACCCTAAAAGAGGGGGTCGACGAGCAGTACTTC,CASSTLKEGVDEQYF
TRBV6-5,TRBJ2-7,TRBD1,-,TGTGCCAGCAGGTACTCGACAGGGGTCCCTTACGAGCAGTACTTC,CASRYSTGVPYEQYF
TRBV7-2,TRBJ1-3,-,-,TGTGCCAGCAGCTTATTTAGGGGCGGCTTTACAGGAAACACCATATATTTT,CASSLFRGGFTGNTIYF
TRBV29-1,TRBJ2-3,TRBD1,-,TGCAGCGTTGAGAGGACAGGGTACACAACAGATACGCAGTATTTT,CSVERTGYTTDTQYF
TRBV11-2,TRBJ1-1,-,-,TGTGCCAGCAGCCCGCTCTCCATGAACACTGAAGCTTTCTTT,CASSPLSMNTEAFF
TRBV11-3,TRBJ1-6,-,-,TGTGCCAGCAGCTTCGGGTACCCTAATTCACCCCTCCACTTT,CASSFGYPNSPLHF
TRBV2,TRBJ2-7,TRBD1,few,TGTGCCAGCGATAGGCAGGGGGCCTTCGAGCAGTACTTC,CASDRQGAFEQYF
TRBV28,TRBJ2-6,-,-,TGTGCCAGCAGTTTCGGGGGCGCTGGGGCCAACGTCCTGACTTTC,CASSFGGAGANVLTF
TRBV5-1,TRBJ2-5,-,-,TGCGCCAGCAGCTCCCCCGGGACGGCGGAGACCCAGTACTTC,CASSSPGTAETQYF
TRBV27,TRBJ2-3,TRBD2,once,TGTGCCAGCAGTTTATTACTAGCGGGAGGGAGCACAGATACGCAGTATTTT,CASSLLLAGGSTDTQYF
TRBV6-5,TRBJ2-1,TRBD2,-,TGTGCCAGCAGGGTTAGCGGGAGCTCCTACAATGAGCAGTTCTTC,CASRVSGSSYNEQFF
TRBV29-1,TRBJ2-1,TRBD2,-,TGCAGCACCTTTTCTAGCGGTGAGCAGTTCTTC,CSTFSSGEQFF
TRBV7-3,TRBJ2-7,-,-,TGTGCCAGCAGCTCCGGGACGGAATACGAGCAGTACTTC,CASSSGTEYEQYF
TRBV19,TRBJ2-1,TRBD1,once,TGTGCCAGTAGTATACGGACAGGGTTCAGACCGGAGCAGTTCTTC,CASSIRTGFRPEQFF